The T cell receptor (beta chain) under discussion was sequenced for a study of OX40 agonist ivuxolimab in advanced cancers. CDR3 size: 12 residues. The V end lost 2 bases, the J end lost 7 bases, and 9 bases lay between the germline ends. Germline V gene sequence: CDR1 LGHNT, CDR2 FRNRAP. Data came from immunoSEQ multiplex PCR; TCRdb stores just in-frame clones and leaves some out. This sample carries about 60,000 clones, more than 70% of them seen once, and the ten largest clones take 5.5% to 7%. Material: CD4+ or CD8+ T cells sorted from blood, obtained in a trial of the OX40 agonist ivuxolimab. The rearrangement links TRBV12-5 to TRBJ2-7; D remains unclear. This TCR derives from an adult with an advanced solid tumor such as melanoma, head and neck, liver or kidney cancer. CDR3 in amino acids: CASGLNMGEQYF. CDR3 DNA: TGTGCTAGTGGTTTGAATATGGGAGAGCAGTACTTC.